This T cell receptor (beta chain) originates from a study of immune evolution from preneoplasia to lung adenocarcinoma. Study-wide points: Normal lung had highest clonality; later lesions appeared denser, more diverse.

Between the mid-2010s and the late 2010s, patients underwent resection in Japan or China. Turning to this clone: Antigen specificity is unknown.

Data came from immunoSEQ multiplex PCR; TCRdb stores just in-frame clones and leaves some out. The sample contains about 3,700 clones, roughly 82% of which appear only once. This receptor was taken from a person aged 65 to 85 with invasive lung adenocarcinoma. Sequences were obtained from FFPE invasive lung adenocarcinoma tissue.

As DNA, the CDR3 is TGTGCCAGCAGTTACCGGACTAGCGGGACGGGTGAGCAGTTCTTC. The encoded protein is CASSYRTSGTGEQFF. The chain has TRBV6-5 and TRBJ2-1; 12 bases fit TRBD2. This CDR3 has 15 amino acids. Trimming at V came to 2 bases and at J to 9 bases, leaving 5 bases not matched to a gene. Germline CDR1 and CDR2: MNHEY and SVGAGI.